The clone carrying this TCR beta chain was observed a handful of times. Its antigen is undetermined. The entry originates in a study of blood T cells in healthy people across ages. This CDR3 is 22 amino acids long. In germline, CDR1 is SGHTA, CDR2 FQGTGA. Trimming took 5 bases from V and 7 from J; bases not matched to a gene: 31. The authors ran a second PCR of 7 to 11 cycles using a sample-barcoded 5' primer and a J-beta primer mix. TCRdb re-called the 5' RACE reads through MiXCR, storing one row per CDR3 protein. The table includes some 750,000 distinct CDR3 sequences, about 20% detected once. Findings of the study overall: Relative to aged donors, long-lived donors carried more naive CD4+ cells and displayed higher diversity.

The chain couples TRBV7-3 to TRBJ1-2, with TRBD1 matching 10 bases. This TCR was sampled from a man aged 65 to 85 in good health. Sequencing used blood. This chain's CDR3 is CASSPGQGDYVGEGIPNFGYTF. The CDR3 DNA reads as TGTGCCAGCAGCCCAGGACAGGGGGATTACGTGGGGGAAGGGATTCCTAATTTTGGCTACACCTTC. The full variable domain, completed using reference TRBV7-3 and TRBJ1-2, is GAGVSQTPSNKVTEKGKYVELRCDPISGHTALYWYRQSLGQGPEFLIYFQGTGAADDSGLPNDRFFAVRPEGSVSTLKIQRTERGDSAVYLCASSPGQGDYVGEGIPNFGYTFGSGTRLTVV.